The source of this TCR beta chain is a study of shared clonotypes between healthy human individuals. Regarding the study as a whole: A handful of donors showed sharing of about 4.6% of naive CD4 clonotypes.

A word on this clone: Its matching antigen is unknown.

Generated by immunoSEQ multiplex PCR, the TCRdb table keeps only in-frame clones and is missing some. Of 1,400,000 or so clones detected, about 98.5% appear once; the ten largest clones hold around 0.38%. The V gene lost 5 bases and the J gene lost 4 bases, with 12 bases spanning the gap. Germline CDR1 is SGHTA and CDR2 is FQGNSA. The CDR3 sequence is 13 residues long. Sequences were obtained from naive CD4+ T cells sorted from blood. Subset: CD45RA+ positively selected. The sequence derives from a young man in good health. The chain couples TRBV7-2 to TRBJ2-7; possible D gene TRBD2, 6 bases. DNA of the CDR3: TGTGCCAGCAGCAACGGGAGACCGTACGAGCAGTACTTC. Protein product: CASSNGRPYEQYF.